Below are 19 T cell receptor beta chains sequenced from a single sample in a study of vaccination effects on CD4 cells after COVID-19. Peptide-pool stimulation followed by sequencing identified expanded antigen-specific CD4+ clonotypes in the ViraFEST assay. Isolating CD4+ T cells followed about 10 days of culture. Prior SARS-CoV-2 infection was absent in the vaccine recipients, as shown by negative nucleocapsid antibodies. No cognate antigen is known for these TCRs. Profiling relied on immunoSEQ multiplex PCR, and the TCRdb table lists in-frame clones only, not all of them. Of tens of thousands of clones listed, more than 70% are singletons. The sequenced sample was CD4+ T cells from PBMCs cultured with HCoV-NL63 spike peptides, obtained before COVID-19 vaccination. The receptors stem from a human donor who received a COVID-19 vaccine.

The chain uses TRBV5-4 and TRBJ1-1, with a possible D match to TRBD1 (5 bases). CDR3 size: 13 residues. Trimming left V 2 bases short and J 2 bases short, with 7 bases between. Germline V gives CDR1 SGHNT, CDR2 YYREEE (reference sequence). In DNA form, the CDR3 reads TGTGCCAGCAGCTTCGACAGCAACACTGAAGCTTTCTTT. As protein: CASSFDSNTEAFF.

This clone was detected only once. This chain connects TRBV18 to TRBJ2-5, with TRBD1 matching over 8 bases. CDR1 KGHSH and CDR2 LQKENI come from the germline V gene. This CDR3 has 14 amino acids. The ends lost 6 bases at V and 2 bases at J; junction bases unmatched: 5. The DNA of the CDR3 is TGTGCCAGCTCGCTTGACAGGGGACAAGAGACCCAGTACTTC. Protein sequence: CASSLDRGQETQYF.

The rearrangement links TRBV5-4 to TRBJ2-1; either TRBD1 or TRBD2 may fit D (5 bases each). V lost 3 bases and J lost 8, with 15 bases in between. CDR1 and CDR2 (germline): SGHNT, YYREEE (reference sequence). The CDR3 has 14 amino acids. CDR3 coding DNA: TGTGCCAGCAGCTCCTATAGAGGGGTAGATGAGCAGTTCTTC. It yields the protein CASSSYRGVDEQFF.

The chain uses TRBV14 and TRBJ2-5; 11 bases are shared with TRBD2. V shed 4 bases, J shed 7 bases, and the junction held 8 bases outside the gene matches. Germline CDR1 reads SGHDN; CDR2 reads FVKESK. This CDR3 has 15 residues. This chain's CDR3 is CASSLRTSGSRTQYF. DNA of the CDR3: TGTGCCAGCAGCCTTCGGACTAGCGGGTCCAGGACCCAGTACTTC.

V gene TRBV3-1 (or the pseudogene TRBV3-2) combines with J gene TRBJ2-4; D call uncertain. CDR3 size: 13 residues. The V gene's germline CDR1 is LGHDT and CDR2 YNNKEL (reference sequence). V was pared by 1 base and J by 9 bases, with 10 bases between. The CDR3, as DNA: TGTGCCAGCAGCCAAGGGGGAACGAGCATTCAGTACTTC. This sequence encodes CASSQGGTSIQYF.

This chain uses TRBV7-2 with TRBJ1-2; unclear D gene. The CDR3 covers 13 residues. CDR1 and CDR2 from the germline V gene are SGHTA and FQGNSA. V dropped 5 bases and J dropped 8 bases, with 15 bases sitting between them. The CDR3 spells CASSLRGEVGYTF. Here the CDR3 DNA reads TGTGCCAGCAGCCTCCGGGGTGAAGTCGGCTACACCTTC.

The V gene is TRBV12-5, the J gene TRBJ1-2; no definite D call. V was cut by 5 bases and J by 5 bases, with 6 bases left in between. The V gene's germline CDR1 is LGHNT and CDR2 FRNRAP. This CDR3 has 11 amino acids. CDR3 nucleotide sequence: TGTGCTAGTGGTACCACATATGGCTACACCTTC. This codes for CASGTTYGYTF.

This rearrangement joins TRBV5-1 to TRBJ2-4; 9 bases agree with TRBD1. The germline V gene has CDR1 SGHRS and CDR2 YFSETQ. The CDR3 loop spans 16 amino acids. Trimming took 4 bases from V and 0 from J; bases not matched to a gene: 5. CDR3 sequence: CASSTRQGGAKNIQYF. DNA of the CDR3: TGCGCCAGCAGCACTAGACAGGGGGGAGCCAAAAACATTCAGTACTTC.

This chain joins TRBV2 and TRBJ2-5, with D unresolved. Per the germline V gene, CDR1 is SNHLY and CDR2 is FYNNEI. V shed 6 bases and J shed 2 bases, with 13 bases lying between them. The CDR3 has 14 amino acids. The CDR3 spells CASRRTNSQETQYF. As DNA, the CDR3 is TGTGCCAGCAGAAGAACTAATAGTCAAGAGACCCAGTACTTC.

The V and J genes are TRBV5-5 and TRBJ1-2, with D maybe TRBD1 (5 bases). This CDR3 spans 14 amino acids. Germline CDR1 and CDR2: SGHKS and YYEKEE (reference sequence). With 2 bases removed from V and 4 bases from J, the gap between germline ends came to 12 bases. CDR3 loop: CASSFLGTAYGYTF. DNA for the CDR3: TGTGCCAGCAGCTTTTTGGGGACCGCCTATGGCTACACCTTC. Variable domain in full (rest from reference TRBV5-5 and TRBJ1-2): DAGVTQSPTHLIKTRGQQVTLRCSPISGHKSVSWYQQVLGQGPQFIFQYYEKEERGRGNFPDRFSARQFPNYSSELNVNALLLGDSALYLCASSFLGTAYGYTFGSGTRLTVV.

V and J are TRBV3-1 (or the pseudogene TRBV3-2) and TRBJ1-1, with a possible D match to TRBD1 (6 bases). CDR1 is LGHDT and CDR2 is YNNKEL in the germline V gene (reference sequence). CDR3 size: 13 residues. V was cut by 3 bases and J by 5 bases, with 10 bases left in between. The CDR3 sequence: CASSHGRGTEAFF. CDR3 bases: TGTGCCAGCAGCCACGGGAGGGGGACTGAAGCTTTCTTT.

This sequence joins TRBV2 and TRBJ2-2; the D gene is possibly TRBD1 (6 bases). The CDR3 is 13 residues long. The V gene's germline CDR1 is SNHLY and CDR2 FYNNEI. V shed 7 bases and J shed 6 bases, with 12 bases lying between them. CDR3 in DNA: TGTGCCAGCAAAAAGGGGGTAGCCGGGGAGCTGTTTTTT. Amino acid sequence: CASKKGVAGELFF.

This sequence joins TRBV15 and TRBJ1-6, with 8 nucleotides matching TRBD1. From germline, CDR1 is LNHNV and CDR2 YYDKDF (reference sequence). V lost 5 bases and J lost 10; bases outside the gene matches: 10. This CDR3 is built from 15 residues. CDR3 amino acids: CATSRPTGAPSPLHF. Written as DNA, the CDR3 is TGTGCCACCAGCCGACCGACAGGGGCCCCGTCACCCCTCCACTTT.

The rearrangement joins TRBV24-1 to TRBJ2-3, with a tentative D call TRBD2 (6 bases). The CDR3 covers 14 residues. The V gene lost 5 bases and the J gene lost 4 bases, with 12 bases spanning the gap. Germline V gene sequence: CDR1 KGHDR, CDR2 SFDVKD. CDR3 nucleotides: TGTGCCACCAGTGGTTCGACGGGGGCAGATACGCAGTATTTT. Amino acids: CATSGSTGADTQYF.

V and J are TRBV5-4 and TRBJ2-7; 7 bases map to TRBD2. The V segment lost 0 bases and the J segment 5 bases; nucleotides outside the gene matches: 2. The CDR3 has 13 residues. The germline V gene has CDR1 SGHNT and CDR2 YYREEE (reference sequence). The CDR3 loop is CASSLVGRDEQYV. CDR3 bases: TGTGCCAGCAGCTTGGTAGGGAGGGACGAGCAGTACGTC.

This chain connects TRBV4-1 to TRBJ1-4; 8 positions agree with TRBD1. V lost 1 base to trimming and J lost 8 bases; unmatched junction nucleotides: 15. Germline CDR1 reads MGHRA; CDR2 reads YSYEKL. This CDR3 spans 18 amino acids. The CDR3 bases are TGCGCCAGCAGCCAAGTAGTGGGTTTAACAGGGGGATTAGAAAAACTGTTTTTT. Translated: CASSQVVGLTGGLEKLFF.

This chain connects TRBV7-8 to TRBJ1-1, with D unresolved. The CDR3 loop spans 15 amino acids. Germline values: CDR1 SGHVS, CDR2 FQNEAQ. The V end was cut by 1 base, the J end by 0 bases, with 9 bases between. DNA for the CDR3: TGTGCCAGCAGCTTAGTGGTGGGCTTGAACACTGAAGCTTTCTTT. Translated, it gives CASSLVVGLNTEAFF. The whole variable domain, remainder taken from reference TRBV7-8 and TRBJ1-1, is GAGVSQSPRYKVAKRGQDVALRCDPISGHVSLFWYQQALGQGPEFLTYFQNEAQLDKSGLPSDRFFAERPEGSVSTLKIQRTQQEDSAVYLCASSLVVGLNTEAFFGQGTRLTVV.

The chain links TRBV6-5 to TRBJ1-2; D unresolved. Germline V gene sequence: CDR1 MNHEY, CDR2 SVGAGI. Trimming removed 2 bases from V and 6 bases from J, with 10 bases in between. The CDR3 loop spans 13 amino acids. CDR3 sequence reads: CASSYVAGHGYTF. The CDR3 bases are TGTGCCAGCAGTTACGTCGCTGGGCATGGCTACACCTTC.

This clone appeared a single time. The chain is built from TRBV19 and TRBJ1-5, with no clear D. The V end was cut by 7 bases, the J end by 4 bases, with 17 bases between. The CDR3 covers 15 residues. Germline CDR1 reads LNHDA; CDR2 reads SQIVND (reference sequence). The CDR3 nucleotides read TGTGCCAGTACCGGCTCGAGTACAGTTAATCAGCCCCAGCATTTT. It is translated as CASTGSSTVNQPQHF.